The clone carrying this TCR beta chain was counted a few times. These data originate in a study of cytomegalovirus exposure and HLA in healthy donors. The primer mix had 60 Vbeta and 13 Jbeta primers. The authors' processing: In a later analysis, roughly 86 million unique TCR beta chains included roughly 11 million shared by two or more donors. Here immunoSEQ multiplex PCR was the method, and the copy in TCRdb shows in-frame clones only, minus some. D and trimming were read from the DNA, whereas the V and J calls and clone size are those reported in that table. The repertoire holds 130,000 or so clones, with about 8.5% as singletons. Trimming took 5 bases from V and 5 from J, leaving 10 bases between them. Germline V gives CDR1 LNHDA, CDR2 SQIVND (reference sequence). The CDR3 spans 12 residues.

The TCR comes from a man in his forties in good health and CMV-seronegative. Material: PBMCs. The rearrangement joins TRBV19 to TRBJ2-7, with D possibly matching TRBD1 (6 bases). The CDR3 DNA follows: TGTGCCAGTAGTCCAACAGGGAACGAGCAGTACTTC. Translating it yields CASSPTGNEQYF.